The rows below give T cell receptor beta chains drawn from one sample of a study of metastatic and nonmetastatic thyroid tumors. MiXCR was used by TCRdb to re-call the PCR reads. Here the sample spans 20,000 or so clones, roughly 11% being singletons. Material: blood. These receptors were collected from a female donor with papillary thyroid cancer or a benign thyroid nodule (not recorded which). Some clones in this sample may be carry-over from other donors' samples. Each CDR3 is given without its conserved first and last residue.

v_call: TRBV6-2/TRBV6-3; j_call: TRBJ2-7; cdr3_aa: ASRLTIGMAHEQY
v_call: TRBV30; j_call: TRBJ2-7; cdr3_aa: ALQGATYEQY
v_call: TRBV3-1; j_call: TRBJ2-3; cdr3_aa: ASSQAPGTDTQY
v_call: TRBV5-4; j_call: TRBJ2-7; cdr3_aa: ASSAPGGAYEQY
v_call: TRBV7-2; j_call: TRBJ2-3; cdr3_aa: ASSLGPREGFPDTQY
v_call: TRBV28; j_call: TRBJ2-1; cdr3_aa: ASIPKWTSSYEQF
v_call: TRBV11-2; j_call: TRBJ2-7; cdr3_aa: ASSLVILGASYEQY
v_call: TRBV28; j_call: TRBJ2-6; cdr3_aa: ASSLLWTHSGANVLT
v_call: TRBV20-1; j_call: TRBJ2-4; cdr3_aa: SAREDRVDIQY
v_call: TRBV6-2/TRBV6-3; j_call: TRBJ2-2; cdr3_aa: ASSSDRTCELF
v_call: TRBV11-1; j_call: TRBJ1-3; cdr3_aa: ASSLIGPRGGNTIY
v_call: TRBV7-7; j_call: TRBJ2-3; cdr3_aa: ASSLAHSSSTDTQY
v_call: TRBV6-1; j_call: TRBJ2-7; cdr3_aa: ASTSGLANYEQY
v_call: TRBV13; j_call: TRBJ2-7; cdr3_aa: ASSPRTSGPYEQY
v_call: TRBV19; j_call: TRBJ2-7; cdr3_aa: ASSIQTGMDEQY
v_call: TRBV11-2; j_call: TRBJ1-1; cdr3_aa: ASSLVGGAMNTEAF
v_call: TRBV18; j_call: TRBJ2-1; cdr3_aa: ASSPGNNEQF
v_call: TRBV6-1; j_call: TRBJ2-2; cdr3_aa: ASSYGTPGELF
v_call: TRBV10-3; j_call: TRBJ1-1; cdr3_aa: AISTGGSLDTEAF
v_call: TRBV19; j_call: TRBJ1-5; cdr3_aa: ASSPRQGRSVGNQPQH
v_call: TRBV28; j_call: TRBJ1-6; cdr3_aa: ASSTPIVTFHNSPLH
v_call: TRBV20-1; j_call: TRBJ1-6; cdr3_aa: SAPGGQGDSPLH
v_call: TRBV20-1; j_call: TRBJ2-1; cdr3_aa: SANLADDEQF
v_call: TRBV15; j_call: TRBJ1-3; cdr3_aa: ATSREQADSGNTIY
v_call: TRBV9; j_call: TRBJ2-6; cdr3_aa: ASSVGGGYSGANVLT
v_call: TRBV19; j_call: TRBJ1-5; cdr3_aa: ASRLYSNQPQH
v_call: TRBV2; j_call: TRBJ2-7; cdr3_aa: ASSESQASYEQY